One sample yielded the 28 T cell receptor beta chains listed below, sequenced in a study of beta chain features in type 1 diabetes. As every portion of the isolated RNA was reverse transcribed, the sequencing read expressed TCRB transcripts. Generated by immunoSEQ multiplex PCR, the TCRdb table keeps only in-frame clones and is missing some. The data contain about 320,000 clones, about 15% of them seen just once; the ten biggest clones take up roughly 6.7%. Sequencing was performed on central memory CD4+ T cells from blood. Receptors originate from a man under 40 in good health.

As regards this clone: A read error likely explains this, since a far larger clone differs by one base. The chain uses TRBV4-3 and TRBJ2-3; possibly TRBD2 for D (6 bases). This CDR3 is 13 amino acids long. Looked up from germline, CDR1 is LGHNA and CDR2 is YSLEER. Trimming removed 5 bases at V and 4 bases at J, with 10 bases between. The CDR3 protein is CASSLGGSDTQYF. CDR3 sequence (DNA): TGCGCCAGCAGCTTAGGAGGGTCAGATACGCAGTATTTT.

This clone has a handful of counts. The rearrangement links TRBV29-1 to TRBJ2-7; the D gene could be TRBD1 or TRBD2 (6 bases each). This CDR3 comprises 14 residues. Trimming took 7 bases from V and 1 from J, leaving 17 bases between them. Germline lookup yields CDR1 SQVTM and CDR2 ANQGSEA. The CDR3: CSAKTGARSYEQYF. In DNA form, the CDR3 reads TGCAGCGCCAAGACGGGGGCAAGGTCCTACGAGCAGTACTTC.

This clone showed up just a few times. For the CDR3, the DNA is TGTGCCAGCACGAGGGCCGGAAACTATGGCTACACCTTC. Protein: CASTRAGNYGYTF. The V and J genes are TRBV6-1 and TRBJ1-2; D unclear. Germline CDR1 reads MNHNS; CDR2 reads SASEGT. CDR3 length equals 13 residues. V lost 7 bases, J lost 2 bases, and 11 bases lay in between.

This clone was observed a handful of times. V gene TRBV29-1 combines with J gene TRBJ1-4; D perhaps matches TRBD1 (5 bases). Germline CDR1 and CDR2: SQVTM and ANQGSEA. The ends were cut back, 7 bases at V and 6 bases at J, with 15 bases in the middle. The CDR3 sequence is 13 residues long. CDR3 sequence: CSAARGTDEKLFF. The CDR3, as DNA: TGCAGCGCTGCTCGAGGGACGGATGAAAAACTGTTTTTT.

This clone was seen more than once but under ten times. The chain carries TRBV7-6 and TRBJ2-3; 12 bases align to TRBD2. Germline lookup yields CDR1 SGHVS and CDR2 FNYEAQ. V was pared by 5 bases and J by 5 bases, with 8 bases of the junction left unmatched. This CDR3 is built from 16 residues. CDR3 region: CASSTGLAGLGDTQYF. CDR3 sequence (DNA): TGTGCCAGCAGCACGGGACTAGCGGGCTTGGGAGATACGCAGTATTTT.

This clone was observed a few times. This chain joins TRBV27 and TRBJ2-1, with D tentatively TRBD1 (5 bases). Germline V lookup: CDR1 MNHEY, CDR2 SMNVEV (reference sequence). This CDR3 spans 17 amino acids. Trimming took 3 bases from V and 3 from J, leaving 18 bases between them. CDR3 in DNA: TGTGCCAGCAGTTTCCAATTCGGTCAGGGCATCTACAATGAGCAGTTCTTC. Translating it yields CASSFQFGQGIYNEQFF.

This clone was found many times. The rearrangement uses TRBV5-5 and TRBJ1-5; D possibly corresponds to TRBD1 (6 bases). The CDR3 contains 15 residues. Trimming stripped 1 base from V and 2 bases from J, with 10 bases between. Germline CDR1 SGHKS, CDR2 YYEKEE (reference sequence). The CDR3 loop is CASSLYRDGNQPQHF. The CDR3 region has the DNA TGTGCCAGCAGCTTGTACAGGGATGGCAATCAGCCCCAGCATTTT. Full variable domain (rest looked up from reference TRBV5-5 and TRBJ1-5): DAGVTQSPTHLIKTRGQQVTLRCSPISGHKSVSWYQQVLGQGPQFIFQYYEKEERGRGNFPDRFSARQFPNYSSELNVNALLLGDSALYLCASSLYRDGNQPQHFGDGTRLSIL.

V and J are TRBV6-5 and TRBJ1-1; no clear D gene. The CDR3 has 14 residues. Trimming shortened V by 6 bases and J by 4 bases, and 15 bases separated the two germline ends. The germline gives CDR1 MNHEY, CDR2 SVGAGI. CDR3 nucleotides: TGTGCCAGCAGACACGGGATCACGGGCACTGAAGCTTTCTTT. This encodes CASRHGITGTEAFF.

CDR3 DNA sequence: TGTGCCTGGAATCCGGGGGACAGGGGCCCAGATACGCAGTATTTT. As protein: CAWNPGDRGPDTQYF. The rearrangement uses TRBV30 and TRBJ2-3, with 10 bases that match TRBD1. Germline CDR1 reads GTSNPN; CDR2 reads SVGIG (reference sequence). The CDR3 extends over 15 amino acids. V was clipped by 4 bases and J by 4 bases; unmatched bases: 8.

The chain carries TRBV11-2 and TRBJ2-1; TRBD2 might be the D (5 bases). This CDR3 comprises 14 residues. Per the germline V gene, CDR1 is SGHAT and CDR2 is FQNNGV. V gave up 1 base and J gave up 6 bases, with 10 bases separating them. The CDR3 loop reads CASSLAPDSNEQFF. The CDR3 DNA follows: TGTGCCAGCAGCTTAGCGCCGGACTCCAATGAGCAGTTCTTC.

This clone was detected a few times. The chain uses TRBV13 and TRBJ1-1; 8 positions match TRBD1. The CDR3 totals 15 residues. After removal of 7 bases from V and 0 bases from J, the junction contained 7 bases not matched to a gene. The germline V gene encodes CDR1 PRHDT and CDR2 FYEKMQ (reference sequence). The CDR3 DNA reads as TGTGCCAGCACCCGCCGGGACAGGATGAACACTGAAGCTTTCTTT. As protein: CASTRRDRMNTEAFF.

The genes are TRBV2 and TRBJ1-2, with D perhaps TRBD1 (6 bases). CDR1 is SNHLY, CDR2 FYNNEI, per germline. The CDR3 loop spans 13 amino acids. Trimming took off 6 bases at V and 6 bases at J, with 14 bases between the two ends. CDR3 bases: TGTGCCAGCAGGCAGGGGCTCAGTCATGGCTACACCTTC. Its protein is CASRQGLSHGYTF.

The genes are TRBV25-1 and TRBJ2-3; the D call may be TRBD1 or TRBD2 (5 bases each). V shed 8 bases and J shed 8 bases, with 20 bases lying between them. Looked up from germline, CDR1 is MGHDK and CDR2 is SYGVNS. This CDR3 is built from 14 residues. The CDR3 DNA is TGTGCCAGCGCCCGCAGCGGTAGCAGGGTTACGCAGTATTTT. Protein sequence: CASARSGSRVTQYF.

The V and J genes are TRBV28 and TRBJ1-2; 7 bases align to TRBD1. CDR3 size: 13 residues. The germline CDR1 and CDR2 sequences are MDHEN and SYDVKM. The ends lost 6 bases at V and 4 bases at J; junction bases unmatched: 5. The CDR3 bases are TGTGCCAGCAGGGGACAGACCCCCTATGGCTACACCTTC. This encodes CASRGQTPYGYTF.

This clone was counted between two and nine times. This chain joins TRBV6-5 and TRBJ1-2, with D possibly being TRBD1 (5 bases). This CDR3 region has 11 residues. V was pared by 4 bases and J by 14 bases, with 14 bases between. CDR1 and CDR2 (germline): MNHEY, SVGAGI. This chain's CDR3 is CASSLAGKKTF. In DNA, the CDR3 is TGTGCCAGCAGTTTGGCAGGGAAGAAAACCTTC.

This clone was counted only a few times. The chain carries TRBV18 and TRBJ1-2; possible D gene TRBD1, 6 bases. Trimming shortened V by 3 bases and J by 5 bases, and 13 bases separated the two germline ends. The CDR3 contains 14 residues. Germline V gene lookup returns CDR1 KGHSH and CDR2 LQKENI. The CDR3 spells CASSPIKGGYGYTF. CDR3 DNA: TGTGCCAGCTCACCGATCAAGGGGGGATATGGCTACACCTTC.

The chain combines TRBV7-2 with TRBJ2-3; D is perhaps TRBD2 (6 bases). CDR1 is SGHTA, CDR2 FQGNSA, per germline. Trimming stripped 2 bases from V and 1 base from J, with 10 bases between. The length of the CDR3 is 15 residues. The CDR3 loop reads CASSLRTTRTDTQYF. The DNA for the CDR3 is TGTGCCAGCAGCTTAAGGACTACCCGCACAGATACGCAGTATTTT.

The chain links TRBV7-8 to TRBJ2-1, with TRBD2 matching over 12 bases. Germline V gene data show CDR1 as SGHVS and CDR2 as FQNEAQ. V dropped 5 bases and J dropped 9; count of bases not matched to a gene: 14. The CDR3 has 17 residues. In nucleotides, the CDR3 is TGTGCCAGCAGCCGCGAGGTGTCTAGCGGGGGGGCCAGTGAGCAGTTCTTC. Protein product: CASSREVSSGGASEQFF.

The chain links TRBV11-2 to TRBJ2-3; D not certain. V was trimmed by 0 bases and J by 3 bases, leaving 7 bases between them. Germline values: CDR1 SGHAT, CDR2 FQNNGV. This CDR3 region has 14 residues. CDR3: CASSLDSGTDTQYF. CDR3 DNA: TGTGCCAGCAGCTTAGATAGTGGTACAGATACGCAGTATTTT. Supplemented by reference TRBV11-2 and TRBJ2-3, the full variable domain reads EAGVAQSPRYKIIEKRQSVAFWCNPISGHATLYWYQQILGQGPKLLIQFQNNGVVDDSQLPKDRFSAERLKGVDSTLKIQPAKLEDSAVYLCASSLDSGTDTQYFGPGTRLTVL.

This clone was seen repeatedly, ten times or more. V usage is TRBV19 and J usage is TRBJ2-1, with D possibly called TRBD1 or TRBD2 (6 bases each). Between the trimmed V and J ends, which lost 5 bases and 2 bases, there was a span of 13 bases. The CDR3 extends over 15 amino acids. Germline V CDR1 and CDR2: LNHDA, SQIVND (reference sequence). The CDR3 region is CASSVGGLAYNEQFF. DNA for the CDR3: TGTGCCAGTAGTGTGGGGGGCCTCGCCTACAATGAGCAGTTCTTC.

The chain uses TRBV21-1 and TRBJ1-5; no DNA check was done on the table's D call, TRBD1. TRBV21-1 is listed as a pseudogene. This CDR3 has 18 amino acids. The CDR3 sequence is CASSGRDSLFVGNQPQHF. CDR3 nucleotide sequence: TGTGCCAGCAGCGGACGGGACAGTTTATTCGTAGGCAATCAGCCCCAGCATTTT.

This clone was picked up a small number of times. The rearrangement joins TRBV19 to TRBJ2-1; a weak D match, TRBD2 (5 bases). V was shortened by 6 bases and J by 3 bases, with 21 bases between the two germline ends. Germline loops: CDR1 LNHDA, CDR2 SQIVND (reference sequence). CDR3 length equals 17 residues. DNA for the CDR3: TGTGCCAGTAGATCCGGACGGACGGGGAATGGCTACAATGAGCAGTTCTTC. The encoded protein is CASRSGRTGNGYNEQFF.

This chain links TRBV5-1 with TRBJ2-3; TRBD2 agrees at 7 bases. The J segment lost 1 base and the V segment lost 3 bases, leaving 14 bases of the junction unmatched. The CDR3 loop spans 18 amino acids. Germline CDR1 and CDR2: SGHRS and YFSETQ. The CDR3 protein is CASSSLRPGGRGTDTQYF. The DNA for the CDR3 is TGCGCCAGCAGCTCGCTCCGGCCGGGAGGTAGGGGCACAGATACGCAGTATTTT.

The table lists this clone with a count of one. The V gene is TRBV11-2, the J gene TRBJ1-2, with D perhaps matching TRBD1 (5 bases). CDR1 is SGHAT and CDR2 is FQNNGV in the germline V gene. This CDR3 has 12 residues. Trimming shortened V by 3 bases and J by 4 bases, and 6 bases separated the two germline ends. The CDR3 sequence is CASSFGGYGYTF. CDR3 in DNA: TGTGCCAGCAGCTTCGGGGGCTATGGCTACACCTTC.

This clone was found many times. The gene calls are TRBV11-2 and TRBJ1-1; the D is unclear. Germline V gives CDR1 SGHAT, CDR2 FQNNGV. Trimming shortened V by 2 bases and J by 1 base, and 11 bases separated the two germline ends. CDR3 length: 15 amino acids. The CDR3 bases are TGTGCCAGCAGCTTACTCGGGAGTCAGAACACTGAAGCTTTCTTT. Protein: CASSLLGSQNTEAFF. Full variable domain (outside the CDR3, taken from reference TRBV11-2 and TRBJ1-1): EAGVAQSPRYKIIEKRQSVAFWCNPISGHATLYWYQQILGQGPKLLIQFQNNGVVDDSQLPKDRFSAERLKGVDSTLKIQPAKLEDSAVYLCASSLLGSQNTEAFFGQGTRLTVV.

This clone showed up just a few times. The CDR3 spells CASSRTAGGVSTDTQYF. In nucleotides, the CDR3 is TGCGCCAGCAGCCGAACGGCCGGGGGGGTTAGCACAGATACGCAGTATTTT. V usage is TRBV4-3 and J usage is TRBJ2-3, with 8 bases matching TRBD2. V trimming: 4 bases; J trimming: 0 bases; junction bases outside the gene matches: 9. This CDR3 has 17 amino acids. Germline CDR1 and CDR2: LGHNA and YSLEER.

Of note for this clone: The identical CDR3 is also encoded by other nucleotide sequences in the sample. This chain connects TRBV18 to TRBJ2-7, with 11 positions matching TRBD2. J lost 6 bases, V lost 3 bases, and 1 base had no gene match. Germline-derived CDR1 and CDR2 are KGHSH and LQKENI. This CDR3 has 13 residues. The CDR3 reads CASSPGTSGEQYV. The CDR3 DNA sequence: TGTGCCAGCTCACCTGGGACTAGCGGCGAGCAGTACGTC.

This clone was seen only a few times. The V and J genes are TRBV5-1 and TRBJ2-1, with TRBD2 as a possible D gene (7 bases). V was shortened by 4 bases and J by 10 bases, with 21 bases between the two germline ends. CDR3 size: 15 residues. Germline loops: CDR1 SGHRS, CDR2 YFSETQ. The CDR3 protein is CASSTPLGGGREQFF. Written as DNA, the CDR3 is TGCGCCAGCAGCACTCCCTTGGGGGGGGGCCGCGAGCAGTTCTTC.